The 21 T cell receptor beta chains reported below all come from one sample, sequenced in a study of T cell repertoires in cytomegalovirus infection (dated 2019 in TCRdb). The sample was run on an Illumina HiSeq 1500. TCRdb's own reprocessing of the public reads used fastp at Q25 and MiXCR and kept productive beta chains. When rows share a CDR3 protein, they turn into one entry using the most common DNA and genes. For this sample the table gives around 450,000 distinct CDR3 sequences, of which about 33% were detected only once. Roughly 13% of the sample goes to the ten largest clones. The sequenced sample was PBMCs. The receptors were gathered from a human donor in good health (CMV status not recorded). Some clones in this sample may be carry-over from other donors' samples.

This clonotype was picked up a small number of times. The chain joins TRBV5-1 to TRBJ1-5; possible D gene TRBD1, 5 bases. The CDR3 contains 15 residues. V lost 0 bases and J lost 6, with 13 bases in between. Looked up from germline, CDR1 is SGHRS and CDR2 is YFSETQ. Here the CDR3 reads CASSLDPGRGQPQHF. The CDR3 nucleotides read TGCGCCAGCAGCTTGGACCCAGGGAGGGGTCAGCCCCAGCATTTT.

The chain recombines TRBV27 with TRBJ1-1, with 7 bases matching TRBD1. V dropped 6 bases and J dropped 6; count of bases not matched to a gene: 7. From germline, CDR1 is MNHEY and CDR2 SMNVEV (reference sequence). The CDR3 runs to 13 residues. This CDR3 is CASSPRGKAEAFF. CDR3 DNA sequence: TGTGCCAGCAGCCCCAGGGGGAAGGCTGAAGCTTTCTTT.

The CDR3 region has the DNA TGTGCCAGTCGTCCCGTTACAGGGGTAACCGGGGAGCTGTTTTTT. Amino acid sequence: CASRPVTGVTGELFF. This sequence joins TRBV19 and TRBJ2-2; 7 nucleotides line up with TRBD1. Trimming removed 8 bases from V and 5 bases from J; junction bases left unmatched: 11. CDR1 is LNHDA and CDR2 is SQIVND in the germline V gene (reference sequence). This CDR3 is built from 15 residues.

This clonotype has a count of ten or more. The chain joins TRBV7-8 to TRBJ1-6, with 7 bases identical to TRBD1. The CDR3 runs 14 residues. Germline V gives CDR1 SGHVS, CDR2 FQNEAQ. The J segment lost 11 bases and the V segment lost 5 bases, leaving 9 bases of the junction unmatched. CDR3 sequence: CASSPRTGLPPLHF. DNA for the CDR3: TGTGCCAGCAGCCCGAGGACAGGTTTGCCACCCCTCCACTTT.

This clonotype was seen more than once but under ten times. The rearrangement links TRBV5-1 to TRBJ2-1, with D perhaps TRBD1 (5 bases). With 3 bases removed from V and 10 bases from J, the gap between germline ends came to 8 bases. This CDR3 is built from 11 residues. The germline CDR1 and CDR2 sequences are SGHRS and YFSETQ. The chain's CDR3 is CASSYGHEQFF. CDR3 sequence (DNA): TGCGCCAGCAGCTACGGACACGAGCAGTTCTTC.

This rearrangement joins TRBV4-1 to TRBJ2-2, with 9 bases aligning to TRBD1. Germline lookup yields CDR1 MGHRA and CDR2 YSYEKL. The CDR3 has 17 residues. Trimming at V came to 0 bases and at J to 7 bases, leaving 9 bases not matched to a gene. The CDR3, as DNA: TGCGCCAGCAGCCAAGAAGGAGGACAGGGGTTCGGCGGGGAGCTGTTTTTT. Translation: CASSQEGGQGFGGELFF.

The sample holds one count of this clonotype. The chain recombines TRBV7-2 with TRBJ2-3; 9 bases map to TRBD2. V was clipped by 6 bases and J by 11 bases; unmatched bases: 21. The CDR3 loop spans 17 amino acids. Germline-derived CDR1 and CDR2 are SGHTA and FQGNSA. The CDR3 sequence is CASRDRGGGGPADQQYF. CDR3 coding DNA: TGTGCCAGCAGGGACCGGGGCGGGGGGGGCCCGGCAGATCAGCAGTATTTT.

J is TRBJ1-2 and V is TRBV19, with a weak D call TRBD1 (5 bases). V lost 1 base to trimming and J lost 5 bases, with 11 bases between them. The CDR3 is 14 residues long. CDR1 is LNHDA and CDR2 is SQIVND in the germline V gene (reference sequence). DNA of the CDR3: TGTGCCAGTAGTATAGCGGAGGGGTTGTATGGCTACACCTTC. Translating it yields CASSIAEGLYGYTF.

The chain has TRBV25-1 and TRBJ2-2, with a possible D match to TRBD1 (6 bases). This CDR3 has 14 residues. The V end lost 2 bases, the J end lost 5 bases, and 9 bases lay between the germline ends. CDR1 MGHDK and CDR2 SYGVNS come from the germline V gene. The CDR3 DNA is TGTGCCAGCAGTGAAGGGGGCGCGACCGGGGAGCTGTTTTTT. As protein: CASSEGGATGELFF.

The chain joins TRBV12-3 or TRBV12-4 to TRBJ1-4; D may be TRBD1 (5 bases). The CDR3 totals 13 residues. V shed 8 bases and J shed 8 bases, with 15 bases lying between them. CDR3 DNA: TGTGCCAGCGGGGGGGGGATAGAAGAAAAACTGTTTTTT. It is translated as CASGGGIEEKLFF.

The table lists this clonotype with many counts. J is TRBJ2-7 and V is TRBV7-2; the D is unclear. The V end was cut by 3 bases, the J end by 3 bases, with 12 bases between. The CDR3 length is 14 residues. The germline CDR1 and CDR2 sequences are SGHTA and FQGNSA. For the CDR3, the DNA is TGTGCCAGCAGCTTTTCTTCCGGCATCTACGAGCAGTACTTC. Translation: CASSFSSGIYEQYF.

A remark on this clonotype: At one end, the junction sequence differs from germline, possibly due to a read error. The gene calls are TRBV20-1 and TRBJ2-3; 12 positions agree with TRBD2. The CDR3 extends over 16 amino acids. Germline lookup yields CDR1 DFQATT and CDR2 SNEGSKA (reference sequence). In nucleotides, the CDR3 is TGCAGTGCTAGGCACGGGACTAGCGGGCGCACAGATTCGCAGTATTTT. Residues: CSARHGTSGRTDSQYF.

The chain joins TRBV5-1 to TRBJ1-1, with a possible D match to TRBD1 (5 bases). The V end lost 5 bases, the J end lost 1 base, and 15 bases lay between the germline ends. CDR3 length equals 15 residues. CDR1 and CDR2 (germline): SGHRS, YFSETQ. CDR3 amino acids: CASRLITGANTEAFF. The CDR3 nucleotides read TGCGCCAGCAGGCTAATCACAGGAGCGAACACTGAAGCTTTCTTT.

The CDR3 sequence is CASSPRGGPYEQYF. CDR3 DNA sequence: TGTGCCAGCAGTCCCAGGGGGGGTCCCTACGAGCAGTACTTC. The V call is TRBV27, the J call TRBJ2-7; the D gene could be TRBD1 or TRBD2 (7 bases each). Trimming stripped 5 bases from V and 2 bases from J, with 13 bases between. There are 14 residues in the CDR3. Germline V lookup: CDR1 MNHEY, CDR2 SMNVEV (reference sequence).

This clonotype was counted between two and nine times. This rearrangement joins TRBV5-6 to TRBJ1-1; no reliable D call. Germline CDR1 is SGHDT and CDR2 is YYEEEE. The CDR3 sequence is 12 residues long. Trimming removed 4 bases at V and 5 bases at J, with 9 bases between. The CDR3 DNA reads as TGTGCCAGCAGCCTGCTGCTAACTGAAGCTTTCTTT. This codes for CASSLLLTEAFF.

This chain joins TRBV19 and TRBJ1-1, with TRBD1 identical over 10 bases. Germline CDR1 LNHDA, CDR2 SQIVND (reference sequence). The CDR3 is 18 residues long. The ends lost 3 bases at V and 0 bases at J; junction bases unmatched: 10. This CDR3 reads CASSMGPRQGALNTEAFF. For the CDR3, the DNA is TGTGCCAGTAGTATGGGCCCCCGACAGGGGGCTCTGAACACTGAAGCTTTCTTT.

The rearrangement joins TRBV27 to TRBJ1-3; TRBD1 is a possible D gene (6 bases). The CDR3 spans 14 residues. V was shortened by 6 bases and J by 3 bases, with 12 bases between the two germline ends. The germline V gene encodes CDR1 MNHEY and CDR2 SMNVEV (reference sequence). CDR3 DNA sequence: TGTGCCAGCAGACCCGGGGGCGTTGGAAACACCATATATTTT. This translates into CASRPGGVGNTIYF.

The rearrangement uses TRBV7-8 and TRBJ1-6, with 7 bases identical to TRBD1. The V and J ends lost 4 bases and 5 bases, in that order; junction bases with no gene match: 11. The CDR3 contains 17 residues. Looked up from germline, CDR1 is SGHVS and CDR2 is FQNEAQ. The CDR3 is CASSSRQGRGNNSPLHF. For the CDR3, the DNA is TGTGCCAGCAGCTCCCGACAGGGTAGAGGAAATAATTCACCCCTCCACTTT. Looking up the rest from reference TRBV7-8 and TRBJ1-6 gives the full variable domain: GAGVSQSPRYKVAKRGQDVALRCDPISGHVSLFWYQQALGQGPEFLTYFQNEAQLDKSGLPSDRFFAERPEGSVSTLKIQRTQQEDSAVYLCASSSRQGRGNNSPLHFGNGTRLTVT.

This clonotype was counted at least ten times. The chain employs TRBV11-2 and TRBJ1-4, with TRBD1 matching 9 bases. Germline CDR1 reads SGHAT; CDR2 reads FQNNGV. The CDR3 totals 16 residues. V lost 1 base and J lost 5; bases outside the gene matches: 5. In DNA form, the CDR3 reads TGTGCCAGCAGCTTAGGGCCCGGGACAGGGAATGAAAAACTGTTTTTT. Its translation is CASSLGPGTGNEKLFF.

This chain joins TRBV20-1 and TRBJ1-6, with 7 bases that match TRBD1. Losses at the gene ends were 2 bases for V and 7 bases for J; bases not matched to a gene: 8. The CDR3 is made up of 15 amino acids. Per germline, CDR1 DFQATT and CDR2 SNEGSKA (reference sequence). DNA of the CDR3: TGCAGTGCTAGACCGATGGGACAGAGAAATTCACCCCTCCACTTT. Translating it yields CSARPMGQRNSPLHF.

About this clonotype: No conserved phenylalanine or tryptophan ends this CDR3, so it is likely a read error. The chain couples TRBV29-1 to TRBJ2-7; TRBD1 aligns across 8 bases. V shed 6 bases and J 1 base; nucleotides not matched to a gene: 5. The germline CDR1 and CDR2 sequences are SQVTM and ANQGSEA. CDR3 length equals 13 residues. For the CDR3, the DNA is TGCAGCGTCGGGACAGGAGTTTCCTACGAGCAGTACTTA. Its protein product is CSVGTGVSYEQYL.